A selection of T cell receptor beta chains follows, all from one sample in a study of graft-versus-host responses after intestinal transplantation. These receptors have no known antigen. Profiling relied on immunoSEQ multiplex PCR, and the TCRdb table lists in-frame clones only, not all of them. The repertoire consists of 45,000 to 60,000 clones, with around nine tenths occurring once and the leading ten covering about 2.5%. Here the sequenced sample was unstimulated CD4+ T cells sorted from spleen or lymph node cells, taken before transplant. These receptors were taken from a human donor who was the organ donor for an intestinal transplant. Both conserved end residues are part of each CDR3. A D gene is named only where the DNA matches it firmly. Size is omitted from some rows. Given values are once, few, many or a class for expanded clones.

>TRBJ2-5|.|TRBV6-5|.
CASRGETQYF
TGTGCCAGCAGGGGCGAGACCCAGTACTTC
>TRBJ2-6|.|TRBV15|.
CATSPDSSGANVLTF
TGTGCCACCAGCCCCGACAGCTCTGGGGCCAACGTCCTGACTTTC
>TRBJ2-1|.|TRBV2|.
CASSGDGSYEQFF
TGTGCCAGCAGCGGGGACGGCTCATATGAGCAGTTCTTC
>TRBJ1-4|TRBD1|TRBV6-1|.
CASSSGQLNEKLFF
TGTGCCAGCAGTTCGGGACAGCTTAATGAAAAACTGTTTTTT
>TRBJ1-6|TRBD1|TRBV7-6|.
CASSSSGGNNSPLHF
TGTGCCAGCAGCTCCTCAGGGGGCAATAATTCACCCCTCCACTTT
>TRBJ2-7|.|TRBV29-1|.
CSVEFAYEQYF
TGCAGCGTTGAATTCGCTTACGAGCAGTACTTC
>TRBJ2-3|TRBD2|TRBV5-6|.
CASSLGGGGRAPDTQYF
TGTGCCAGCAGCTTGGGGGGTGGCGGGAGGGCGCCAGATACGCAGTATTTT
>TRBJ2-7|TRBD1|TRBV27|.
CASSRSGTGYEQYF
TGTGCCAGCAGTAGATCCGGGACAGGGTACGAGCAGTACTTC
>TRBJ1-1|.|TRBV19|.
CASSPARGGTEAFF
TGTGCCAGTAGTCCCGCTCGCGGGGGGACTGAAGCTTTCTTT
>TRBJ2-7|.|TRBV13|once
CASSLSKGSPLYEQYF
TGTGCCAGCAGCTTATCGAAGGGGTCCCCCCTCTACGAGCAGTACTTC
>TRBJ2-7|TRBD1|TRBV6-4|.
CASWTGGVYEQYF
TGTGCCAGCTGGACAGGGGGTGTCTACGAGCAGTACTTC
>TRBJ2-1|.|TRBV9|.
CASSSRMNNEQFF
TGTGCCAGCAGCTCAAGAATGAACAATGAGCAGTTCTTC
>TRBJ2-5|TRBD1|TRBV7-9|.
CASSLPDRGEETQYF
TGTGCCAGCAGCTTACCCGACAGGGGGGAAGAGACCCAGTACTTC
>TRBJ1-6|TRBD1|TRBV5-6|.
CASSPGQGFNNSPLHF
TGTGCCAGCAGCCCGGGACAGGGGTTTAATAATTCACCCCTCCACTTT
>TRBJ2-5|.|TRBV6-1|once
CASSVGRETQYF
TGTGCCAGCAGCGTAGGGAGGGAGACCCAGTACTTC
>TRBJ2-1|.|TRBV11-3|.
CASSLAGPLSYNEQFF
TGTGCCAGCAGCTTAGCAGGACCGTTATCCTACAATGAGCAGTTCTTC
>TRBJ1-4|.|TRBV28|.
CASSLEGSNEKLFF
TGTGCCAGCAGTTTAGAGGGAAGTAATGAAAAACTGTTTTTT
>TRBJ2-3|TRBD2|TRBV10-3|.
CAVRGEGLAGPTDTQYF
TGTGCCGTACGGGGGGAAGGACTAGCGGGCCCCACAGATACGCAGTATTTT
>TRBJ1-5|.|TRBV29-1|.
CSVHRVRDQPQHF
TGCAGCGTTCACAGGGTACGTGACCAGCCCCAGCATTTT
>TRBJ2-3|.|TRBV11-2|.
CASSFFELTDTQYF
TGTGCCAGCAGCTTTTTTGAGCTTACAGATACGCAGTATTTT